The 2 T cell receptor beta chains below were found in one sample sequenced in a study of Graves' ophthalmopathy and Graves' hyperthyroidism. Researchers took RNA transcripts and amplified TCR beta CDR3 regions from them. An opening RT-PCR round employed HTBI primers and preceded a second-round multiplex PCR. In TCRdb, the multiplex PCR reads were re-called with MiXCR into one record per CDR3 protein. This table has 360,000 or so distinct CDR3 sequences, approximately 16% appearing once. The specimen was peripheral blood. The receptors here all came from a woman between 18 and 29 years old with Graves' ophthalmopathy.

In this sample, this clonotype turned up many times. The chain couples TRBV20-1 to TRBJ1-1; TRBD1 is a possible D gene (5 bases). Germline V gene data show CDR1 as DFQATT and CDR2 as SNEGSKA (reference sequence). This CDR3 has 16 amino acids. With 3 bases removed from V and 1 base from J, the gap between germline ends came to 18 bases. CDR3 residues: CSASLAPGLPNTEAFF. DNA of the CDR3: TGCAGTGCTAGCCTCGCCCCGGGACTCCCGAACACTGAAGCTTTCTTT.

This clonotype came up many times. The chain combines TRBV6-2 or TRBV6-3 with TRBJ2-5, with a weak D call TRBD1 (6 bases). The CDR3 loop spans 15 amino acids. Germline V CDR1 and CDR2: MNHEY, SVGEGT. V dropped 0 bases and J dropped 7 bases, with 15 bases sitting between them. CDR3 protein: CASSYSISGAGTQYF. The DNA of the CDR3 is TGTGCCAGCAGTTACTCGATTTCAGGGGCGGGGACCCAGTACTTC.